A single sample is the source of the 7 T cell receptor beta chains below, sequenced in a study of T cell repertoires in cytomegalovirus infection. TCRdb used MiXCR to reprocess the reads, holding one entry per CDR3 protein. The data show approximately 350,000 distinct CDR3 sequences, approximately 35% seen once. No antigen has been assigned to these receptors. Sample: cultured PBMCs, taken from culture after CMV antigen stimulation. All receptors derive from a human donor in good health (CMV status not recorded). Some clones in this sample may be carry-over from other donors' samples.

The V and J genes are TRBV20-1 and TRBJ2-7; D may be TRBD2 (5 bases). The V end was cut by 6 bases, the J end by 1 base, with 13 bases between. The CDR3 has 13 amino acids. Germline V CDR1 and CDR2: DFQATT, SNEGSKA (reference sequence). CDR3 loop: CSADSGNSYEQYF. In DNA form, the CDR3 reads TGCAGTGCCGATTCGGGAAATTCCTACGAGCAGTACTTC.

The chain recombines TRBV7-6 with TRBJ2-3; D gene ambiguous. Germline CDR1 SGHVS, CDR2 FNYEAQ. Trimming pared 1 base from V and 4 bases from J, leaving 6 bases between. This CDR3 is 13 amino acids long. DNA for the CDR3: TGTGCCAGCAGCTTAGATTACCCAGATACGCAGTATTTT. This codes for CASSLDYPDTQYF.

This chain links TRBV11-2 with TRBJ2-3; no clear D gene. The CDR3 runs to 13 residues. Germline V gives CDR1 SGHAT, CDR2 FQNNGV. Trimming pared 4 bases from V and 5 bases from J, leaving 10 bases between. The CDR3 DNA reads TGTGCCAGCAGCTCCCTCCTAGAAGATACGCAGTATTTT. The encoded protein is CASSSLLEDTQYF.

The V gene is TRBV5-1, the J gene TRBJ2-1; TRBD2 aligns across 11 bases. Trimming took 3 bases from V and 5 from J; bases not matched to a gene: 7. Germline-derived CDR1 and CDR2 are SGHRS and YFSETQ. The length of the CDR3 is 16 residues. The DNA of the CDR3 is TGCGCCAGCAGCTCCAACCGACTAGCGGGAAACAATGAGCAGTTCTTC. This sequence encodes CASSSNRLAGNNEQFF. The full variable domain, its missing parts supplied by reference TRBV5-1 and TRBJ2-1, is KAGVTQTPRYLIKTRGQQVTLSCSPISGHRSVSWYQQTPGQGLQFLFEYFSETQRNKGNFPGRFSGRQFSNSRSEMNVSTLELGDSALYLCASSSNRLAGNNEQFFGPGTRLTVL.

This clonotype came up a few times. This chain uses TRBV7-6 with TRBJ2-5; possibly TRBD1 for D (6 bases). The germline V gene has CDR1 SGHVS and CDR2 FNYEAQ. V dropped 2 bases and J dropped 5 bases, with 15 bases sitting between them. The CDR3 sequence is 15 residues long. DNA of the CDR3: TGTGCCAGCAGCTTATACCGCAGGGGCGGCGAGACCCAGTACTTC. It specifies CASSLYRRGGETQYF.

The table lists this clonotype with a few counts. The chain employs TRBV4-3 and TRBJ2-2; 7 bases agree with TRBD1. The CDR3 contains 16 residues. From germline, CDR1 is LGHNA and CDR2 YSLEER. The V gene end was trimmed by 0 bases and the J gene end by 5 bases; junction bases not matched to a gene: 6. Here the CDR3 DNA reads TGCGCCAGCAGCCAAGATAGGGCAGGGGGTACCGGGGAGCTGTTTTTT. This codes for CASSQDRAGGTGELFF.

The rearrangement uses TRBV18 and TRBJ2-7; perhaps TRBD2 as D (5 bases). V lost 6 bases and J lost 6, with 15 bases in between. The V gene's germline CDR1 is KGHSH and CDR2 LQKENI. This CDR3 is 13 amino acids long. The CDR3 nucleotides read TGTGCCAGCTCTCCTGCTGCCGCGGGCGAGCAGTACGTC. It codes for CASSPAAAGEQYV.